One sample yielded the 14 T cell receptor beta chains listed below, sequenced in a study of blood T cell repertoires in COVID-19. Generated by immunoSEQ multiplex PCR, the TCRdb table keeps only in-frame clones and is missing some. The table has a few hundred thousand clones, 65% to 90% seen once. Sequencing used peripheral blood. Source of these receptors: a man aged 50 to 60 with active or convalescent COVID-19.

V usage is TRBV7-2 and J usage is TRBJ2-3; D is perhaps TRBD2 (6 bases). This CDR3 has 14 residues. Germline CDR1 is SGHTA and CDR2 is FQGNSA. With 5 bases removed from V and 2 bases from J, the gap between germline ends came to 11 bases. The CDR3 DNA reads TGTGCCAGCAGCCGGAGGGACCTCACAGATACGCAGTATTTT. Translating it yields CASSRRDLTDTQYF. Variable domain in full (rest from reference TRBV7-2 and TRBJ2-3): GAGVSQSPSNKVTEKGKDVELRCDPISGHTALYWYRQSLGQGLEFLIYFQGNSAPDKSGLPSDRFSAERTGGSVSTLTIQRTQQEDSAVYLCASSRRDLTDTQYFGPGTRLTVL.

In its sample, this clone was seen a few times. The chain combines TRBV27 with TRBJ2-7; 8 nucleotides align to TRBD1. This CDR3 is built from 15 residues. The V gene end was trimmed by 2 bases and the J gene end by 0 bases; junction bases not matched to a gene: 3. CDR1 and CDR2 from the germline V gene are MNHEY and SMNVEV (reference sequence). This CDR3 reads CASSLTGQGSYEQYF. CDR3 coding DNA: TGTGCCAGCAGTTTAACTGGACAGGGCTCCTACGAGCAGTACTTC.

The chain carries TRBV7-3 and TRBJ2-1; D possibly corresponds to TRBD2 (5 bases). This CDR3 contains 15 residues. Per the germline V gene, CDR1 is SGHTA and CDR2 is FQGTGA. V was shortened by 4 bases and J by 4 bases, with 14 bases between the two germline ends. CDR3 nucleotides: TGTGCCAGCAGCTCCCAAGCGGCCCGTTACAATGAGCAGTTCTTC. It is translated as CASSSQAARYNEQFF. Based on the CDR3 plus reference TRBV7-3 and TRBJ2-1, the full variable domain is GAGVSQTPSNKVTEKGKYVELRCDPISGHTALYWYRQSLGQGPEFLIYFQGTGAADDSGLPNDRFFAVRPEGSVSTLKIQRTERGDSAVYLCASSSQAARYNEQFFGPGTRLTVL.

This clone was counted once. V usage is TRBV9 and J usage is TRBJ2-1; D is unresolved. Germline CDR1 is SGDLS and CDR2 is YYNGEE. Trimming removed 4 bases at V and 10 bases at J, with 15 bases between. This CDR3 has 13 amino acids. CDR3: CASSYEARTEQFF. Here the CDR3 DNA reads TGTGCCAGCAGCTATGAGGCTAGAACGGAGCAGTTCTTC. The whole variable domain, filled in from reference TRBV9 and TRBJ2-1, reads DSGVTQTPKHLITATGQRVTLRCSPRSGDLSVYWYQQSLDQGLQFLIQYYNGEERAKGNILERFSAQQFPDLHSELNLSSLELGDSALYFCASSYEARTEQFFGPGTRLTVL.

This clone was recorded once. V gene TRBV5-1 combines with J gene TRBJ1-1; possibly TRBD1 for D (6 bases). The V gene's germline CDR1 is SGHRS and CDR2 YFSETQ. Trimming took 3 bases from V and 0 from J, leaving 12 bases between them. The CDR3 is 15 amino acids. The CDR3 here is CASSYDGQLNTEAFF. For the CDR3, the DNA is TGCGCCAGCAGCTACGATGGACAGCTGAACACTGAAGCTTTCTTT.

This clone was seen only a few times. A read error may account for a junction end that differs from germline. The chain is built from TRBV18 and TRBJ1-3; possible D gene TRBD1, 5 bases. The CDR3 totals 13 residues. Germline CDR1 is KGHSH and CDR2 is LQKENI. The CDR3 spells CASSRGGGNTIYF. The CDR3 bases are TGTGCCAGTTCACGCGGGGGGGGAAACACCATATATTTT.

This chain connects TRBV2 to TRBJ1-2; 10 bases agree with TRBD1. There are 14 residues in the CDR3. V was clipped by 4 bases and J by 2 bases; unmatched bases: 1. Germline CDR1 and CDR2: SNHLY and FYNNEI. The CDR3 DNA reads as TGTGCCAGCAGTGGGACAGGGGGGAACTATGGCTACACCTTC. Translating it yields CASSGTGGNYGYTF. Full variable domain (rest looked up from reference TRBV2 and TRBJ1-2): EPEVTQTPSHQVTQMGQEVILRCVPISNHLYFYWYRQILGQKVEFLVSFYNNEISEKSEIFDDQFSVERPDGSNFTLKIRSTKLEDSAMYFCASSGTGGNYGYTFGSGTRLTVV.

The chain has TRBV12-3 or TRBV12-4 and TRBJ1-6; maybe TRBD1 (5 bases). The V gene lost 7 bases and the J gene lost 9 bases, with 13 bases spanning the gap. The CDR3 spans 13 residues. The CDR3 coding sequence is TGTGCCAGCACCCTACGGGGGGGTTCACCCCTCCACTTT. Encoded protein: CASTLRGGSPLHF.

The rearrangement uses TRBV29-1 and TRBJ1-5; D might be TRBD1 (5 bases). This CDR3 spans 14 amino acids. V lost 4 bases, J lost 0 bases, and 10 bases lay in between. Germline CDR1 reads SQVTM; CDR2 reads ANQGSEA. As DNA, the CDR3 is TGCAGCGTTGGGGGGGGTAGTAGCAATCAGCCCCAGCATTTT. It yields the protein CSVGGGSSNQPQHF.

This chain links TRBV11-2 with TRBJ2-1, with D possibly TRBD1 on 6 matching bases. The germline V gene has CDR1 SGHAT and CDR2 FQNNGV. V lost 6 bases and J lost 10, with 13 bases in between. CDR3 length: 12 residues. The DNA for the CDR3 is TGTGCCAGCAGTAACAGGGTTGGCGAGCAGTTCTTC. It codes for CASSNRVGEQFF.

The J gene is TRBJ2-5, the V gene TRBV5-1, with 7 bases identical to TRBD2. The trim removed 5 bases at V and 4 bases at J, leaving 8 bases unmatched. This CDR3 has 14 amino acids. Germline CDR1 is SGHRS and CDR2 is YFSETQ. The CDR3 protein is CASSSGTMGETQYF. CDR3 DNA: TGCGCCAGCAGTTCGGGGACTATGGGAGAGACCCAGTACTTC.

Comment on this clone: A read error may be the cause here, since a much bigger clone is one base away. The sample contains more than one DNA sequence encoding this CDR3. The chain carries TRBV7-2 and TRBJ1-2; D is possibly TRBD1 (5 bases). The germline V gene has CDR1 SGHTA and CDR2 FQGNSA. V lost 3 bases and J lost 2, with 7 bases in between. The CDR3 totals 13 residues. The CDR3 sequence: CASSLAGNYGYTF. CDR3 sequence (DNA): TGTGCCAGCAGCTTGGCAGGGAACTATGGCTACACCTTC.

This chain connects TRBV28 to TRBJ1-2; D perhaps matches TRBD1 (5 bases). This CDR3 is 14 amino acids long. Looked up from germline, CDR1 is MDHEN and CDR2 is SYDVKM. V lost 5 bases and J 8 bases, leaving 18 bases between the germline ends. The DNA of the CDR3 is TGTGCCAGCAGTGCAATAGCAGGGTCTGGCGGCTACACCTTC. This gives the protein CASSAIAGSGGYTF.

The chain uses TRBV28 and TRBJ1-3, with D perhaps matching TRBD1 (5 bases). The V gene lost 5 bases and the J gene lost 2 bases, with 13 bases spanning the gap. The CDR3 consists of 15 residues. In germline, CDR1 is MDHEN, CDR2 SYDVKM. CDR3 DNA sequence: TGTGCCAGCAGTCTCCAGGGCACGGCTGGAAACACCATATATTTT. It codes for CASSLQGTAGNTIYF.